The present T cell receptor beta chain was sequenced within a study of response to subunit inactivated influenza vaccine. Study-wide points: Each seasonal influenza vaccination recruits few new T cells, the authors suggested.

TCRdb re-analysed the RT-PCR reads in MiXCR, keeping a single row per CDR3 protein. The table records about 170,000 distinct CDR3 sequences, more than 10% of them present only once. The V and J ends lost 4 bases and 7 bases, in that order; junction bases with no gene match: 7. There are 15 residues in the CDR3. In germline, CDR1 is ENHRY, CDR2 SYGVKD. A word on this clonotype: Its antigen is still unknown.

The sample was also reused in another study, on T cells expressing NK-cell markers. As reported in that work: It was by 5'RACE template switching with UMIs that TCR beta cDNA was made. Within the sequenced cohort of eight donors, seven exhibited HCMV seropositivity and one was seronegative. NKG2C+ dominant clonotype frequencies in over 5 donors were roughly 1.0-7.0% of CD8+ T cells. These clonotypes, the leaders elsewhere, also led the CD3+CD56-NKG2C+ fraction in a handful of donors.

This rearrangement joins TRBV10-3 to TRBJ2-1; 10 nucleotides align to TRBD1. The starting material was CD8+ T cells sorted from PBMCs, obtained roughly 12 days after vaccination. The clonotype originates from a man aged 50 to 59 who received an inactivated influenza vaccine. This chain's CDR3 is CAISAGTGAGNEQFF. Written as DNA, the CDR3 is TGTGCCATCAGTGCTGGGACAGGGGCAGGGAATGAGCAGTTCTTC.